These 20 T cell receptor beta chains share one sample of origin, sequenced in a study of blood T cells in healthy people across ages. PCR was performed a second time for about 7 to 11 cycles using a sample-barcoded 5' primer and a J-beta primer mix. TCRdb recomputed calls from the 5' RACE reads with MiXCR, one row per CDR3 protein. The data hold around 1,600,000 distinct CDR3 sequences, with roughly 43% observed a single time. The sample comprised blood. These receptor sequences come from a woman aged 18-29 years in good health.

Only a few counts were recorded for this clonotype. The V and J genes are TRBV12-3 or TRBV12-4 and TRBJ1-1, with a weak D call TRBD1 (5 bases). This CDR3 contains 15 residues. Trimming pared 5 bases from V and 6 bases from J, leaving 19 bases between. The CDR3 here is CASSIDRLPYPEAFF. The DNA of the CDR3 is TGTGCCAGCAGTATCGACAGATTGCCTTACCCTGAAGCTTTCTTT.

As DNA, the CDR3 is TGCGCCAGCAGCCAAGGTCCGAACTCCCATAGCAATCAGCCCCAGCATTTT. Translation: CASSQGPNSHSNQPQHF. J is TRBJ1-5 and V is TRBV4-1; unclear D gene. The V gene's germline CDR1 is MGHRA and CDR2 YSYEKL. This CDR3 has 17 residues. Deletions cut 1 base from V and 0 bases from J, with 13 bases between.

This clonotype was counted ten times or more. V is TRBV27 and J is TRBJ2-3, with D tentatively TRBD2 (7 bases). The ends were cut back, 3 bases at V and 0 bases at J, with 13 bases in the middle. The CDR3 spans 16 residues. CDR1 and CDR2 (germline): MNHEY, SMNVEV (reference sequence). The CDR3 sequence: CASSFRRGPSTDTQYF. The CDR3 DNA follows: TGTGCCAGCAGTTTTCGGCGGGGGCCTAGCACAGATACGCAGTATTTT.

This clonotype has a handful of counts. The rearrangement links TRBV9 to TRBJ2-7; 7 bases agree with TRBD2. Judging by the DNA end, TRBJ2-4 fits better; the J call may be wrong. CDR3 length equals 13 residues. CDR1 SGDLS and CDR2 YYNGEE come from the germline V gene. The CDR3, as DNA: TGTGCCAGCAGCGCCCGTGGGGGGGACATTCAGTACTTC. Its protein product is CASSARGGDIQYF.

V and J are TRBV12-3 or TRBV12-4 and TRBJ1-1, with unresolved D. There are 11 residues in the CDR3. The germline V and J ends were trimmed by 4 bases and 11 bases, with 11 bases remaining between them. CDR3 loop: CASSSSSLAFF. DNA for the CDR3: TGTGCCAGCAGTTCAAGCAGCCTGGCTTTCTTT.

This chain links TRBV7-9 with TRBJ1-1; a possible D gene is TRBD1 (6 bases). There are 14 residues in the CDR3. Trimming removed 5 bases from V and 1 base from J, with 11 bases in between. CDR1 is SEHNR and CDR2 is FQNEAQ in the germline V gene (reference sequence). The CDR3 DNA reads TGTGCCAGCAGCAACTGGGACACGAACACTGAAGCTTTCTTT. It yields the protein CASSNWDTNTEAFF.

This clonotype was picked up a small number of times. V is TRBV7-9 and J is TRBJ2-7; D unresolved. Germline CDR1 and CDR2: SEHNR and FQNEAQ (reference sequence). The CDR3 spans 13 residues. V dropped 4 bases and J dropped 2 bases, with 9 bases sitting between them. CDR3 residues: CASSSGIAYEQYF. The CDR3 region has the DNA TGTGCCAGCAGCTCAGGCATTGCCTACGAGCAGTACTTC.

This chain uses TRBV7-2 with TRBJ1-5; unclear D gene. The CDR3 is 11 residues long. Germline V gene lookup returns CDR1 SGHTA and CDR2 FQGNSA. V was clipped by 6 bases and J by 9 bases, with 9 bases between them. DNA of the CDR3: TGTGCCAGCAGTTTGGTAGGGCCCCAGCATTTT. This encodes CASSLVGPQHF. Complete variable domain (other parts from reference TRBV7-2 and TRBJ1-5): GAGVSQSPSNKVTEKGKDVELRCDPISGHTALYWYRQSLGQGLEFLIYFQGNSAPDKSGLPSDRFSAERTGGSVSTLTIQRTQQEDSAVYLCASSLVGPQHFGDGTRLSIL.

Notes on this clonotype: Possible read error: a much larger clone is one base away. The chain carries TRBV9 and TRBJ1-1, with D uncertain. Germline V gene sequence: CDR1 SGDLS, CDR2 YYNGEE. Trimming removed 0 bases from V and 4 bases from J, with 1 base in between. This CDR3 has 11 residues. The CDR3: CASSVVTEAFF. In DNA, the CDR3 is TGTGCCAGCAGCGTAGTCACTGAAGCTTTCTTT.

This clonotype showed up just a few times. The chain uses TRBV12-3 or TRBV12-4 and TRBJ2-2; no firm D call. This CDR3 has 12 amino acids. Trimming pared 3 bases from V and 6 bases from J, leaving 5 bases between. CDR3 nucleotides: TGTGCCAGCAGTTTTATTTCCGGGGAGCTGTTTTTT. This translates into CASSFISGELFF.

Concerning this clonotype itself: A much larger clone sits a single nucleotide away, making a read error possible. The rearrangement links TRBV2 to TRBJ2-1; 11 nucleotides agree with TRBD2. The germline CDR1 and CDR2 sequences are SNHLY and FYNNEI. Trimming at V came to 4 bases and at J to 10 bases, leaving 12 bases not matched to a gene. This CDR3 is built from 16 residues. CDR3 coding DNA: TGTGCCAGCAGTGGGGTGACTAGCGGGATCTCCCAGGAGCAGTTCTTC. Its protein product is CASSGVTSGISQEQFF.

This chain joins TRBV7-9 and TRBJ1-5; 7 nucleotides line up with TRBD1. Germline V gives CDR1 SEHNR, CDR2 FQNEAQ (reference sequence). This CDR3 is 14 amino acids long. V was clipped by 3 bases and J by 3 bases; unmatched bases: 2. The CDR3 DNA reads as TGTGCCAGCAGCTTCGGGACAGCCAATCAGCCCCAGCATTTT. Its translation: CASSFGTANQPQHF.

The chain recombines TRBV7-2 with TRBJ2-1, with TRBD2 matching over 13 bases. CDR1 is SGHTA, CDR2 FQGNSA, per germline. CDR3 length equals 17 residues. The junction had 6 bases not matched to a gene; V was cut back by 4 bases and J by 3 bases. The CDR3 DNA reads TGTGCCAGCAGCTCCGGGACTAGCGGGACCCTCTACAATGAGCAGTTCTTC. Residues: CASSSGTSGTLYNEQFF.

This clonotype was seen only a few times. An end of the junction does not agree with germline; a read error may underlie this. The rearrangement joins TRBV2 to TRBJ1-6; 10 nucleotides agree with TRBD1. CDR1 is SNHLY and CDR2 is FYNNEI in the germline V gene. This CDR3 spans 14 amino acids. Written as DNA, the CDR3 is TGTGCCAGCAGGGAAGGACAGGGGGAGCCACCCCTCCACTTT. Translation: CASREGQGEPPLHF. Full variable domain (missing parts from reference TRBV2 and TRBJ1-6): EPEVTQTPSHQVTQMGQEVILRCVPISNHLYFYWYRQILGQKVEFLVSFYNNEISEKSEIFDDQFSVERPDGSNFTLKIRSTKLEDSAMYFCASREGQGEPPLHFGNGTRLTVT.

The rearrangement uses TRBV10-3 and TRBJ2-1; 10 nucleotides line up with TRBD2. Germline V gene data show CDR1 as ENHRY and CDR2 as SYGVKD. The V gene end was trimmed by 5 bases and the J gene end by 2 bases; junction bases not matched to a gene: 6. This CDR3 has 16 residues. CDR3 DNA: TGTGCCATCAGTCCAACCCTAGCGGGAGCCTACAATGAGCAGTTCTTC. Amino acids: CAISPTLAGAYNEQFF.

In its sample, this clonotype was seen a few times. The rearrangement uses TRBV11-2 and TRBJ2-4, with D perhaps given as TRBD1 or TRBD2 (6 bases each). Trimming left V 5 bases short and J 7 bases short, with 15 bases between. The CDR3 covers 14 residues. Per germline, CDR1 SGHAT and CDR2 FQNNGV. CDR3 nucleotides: TGTGCCAGCAGCCCTCTTCGGGGGCGGAACATTCAGTACTTC. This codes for CASSPLRGRNIQYF.

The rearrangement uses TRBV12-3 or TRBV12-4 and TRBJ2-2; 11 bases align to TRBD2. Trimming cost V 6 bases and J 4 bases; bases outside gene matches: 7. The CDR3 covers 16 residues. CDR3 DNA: TGTGCCAGCAGCTTTACTAGCGGGGGATCCACCGGGGAGCTGTTTTTT. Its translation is CASSFTSGGSTGELFF.

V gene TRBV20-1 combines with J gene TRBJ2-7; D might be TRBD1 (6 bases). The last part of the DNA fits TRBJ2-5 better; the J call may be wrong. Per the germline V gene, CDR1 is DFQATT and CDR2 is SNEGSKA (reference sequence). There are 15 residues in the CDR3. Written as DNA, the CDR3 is TGCAGTGCTAGAGATCGCGTCAGGGGCCATGCGACCCAGTACTTC. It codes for CSARDRVRGHATQYF.

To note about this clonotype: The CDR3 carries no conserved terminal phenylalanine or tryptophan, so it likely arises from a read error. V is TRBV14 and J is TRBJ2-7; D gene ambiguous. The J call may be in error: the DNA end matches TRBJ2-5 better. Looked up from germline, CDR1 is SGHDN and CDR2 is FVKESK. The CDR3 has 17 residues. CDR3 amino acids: CASSQAGYHLGEETQYY. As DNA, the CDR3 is TGTGCCAGCAGCCAAGCCGGGTACCACCTTGGGGAAGAGACCCAGTACTAC.

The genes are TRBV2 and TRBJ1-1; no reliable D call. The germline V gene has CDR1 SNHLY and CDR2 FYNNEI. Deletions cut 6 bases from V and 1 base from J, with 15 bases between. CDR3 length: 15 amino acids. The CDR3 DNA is TGTGCCAGCAGGGTGGTCGGGTCGAGGAACACTGAAGCTTTCTTT. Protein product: CASRVVGSRNTEAFF.